The clone carrying this T cell receptor beta chain was counted at least ten times. The antigen is undetermined. The CDR3 runs 14 residues. V was clipped by 5 bases and J by 7 bases, with 17 bases between them. Germline assignment: CDR1 LGHNT and CDR2 FRNRAP. Sequencing libraries for TCR beta were prepared with iRepertoire HTBI primers and Arm-PCR of CDR3 regions. TCRdb used MiXCR to reprocess the multiplex PCR reads, holding one entry per CDR3 protein. The sample gives fewer than 350,000 distinct CDR3 sequences, 15% to 20% of which show up once; about 40% is in the top ten. Time point here: newly diagnosed GD, antithyroid drugs for less than 3 months. PBMCs provided the RNA from which the TCR library was made. Guidelines of the American Thyroid Association were used to diagnose Graves' disease. Patients came from an endocrinology department in Xi'an, China. This sample is drawn from a study of regulatory T cells in long-lasting Graves disease. Overall study results and limits: A greater number of public clonotypes (roughly 2,800) was shared by persistent patients than by new patients (around 1,000).

The material was peripheral blood mononuclear cells (PBMCs), obtained at new diagnosis, from a patient treated with antithyroid drugs. The genes are TRBV12-5 and TRBJ2-5; D might be TRBD1 or TRBD2, each matching 5 bases. The origin of this receptor is a female donor with Graves disease. The DNA of the CDR3 is TGTGCTAGTGGTCCCTTTCGGAAGAGGGGGACCCAGTACTTC. It is translated as CASGPFRKRGTQYF.